The 27 T cell receptor beta chains below were found in one sample sequenced in a study of identical twins. One entry per CDR3 protein, called by TCRdb with MiXCR from the 5' RACE reads. The sample records 550,000 to 700,000 distinct CDR3 sequences, less than 25% being singletons. These data are also associated with another study on T cells expressing NK-cell markers.

Sequences were obtained from PBMCs. The receptors were gathered from a woman younger than 35 in good health.

This clonotype was seen more than once but under ten times. The chain links TRBV20-1 to TRBJ2-3; 7 bases agree with TRBD1. The CDR3 is 13 amino acids. Unmatched junction bases numbered 10, after V lost 5 bases and J lost 8 bases. Germline CDR1 is DFQATT and CDR2 is SNEGSKA (reference sequence). CDR3 residues: CSAGDSRRGTQYF. In DNA, the CDR3 is TGCAGTGCTGGGGACAGCCGTCGCGGTACGCAGTATTTT.

In this sample, this clonotype turned up a few times. The chain couples TRBV2 to TRBJ2-2; 11 bases match TRBD2. After removal of 10 bases from V and 5 bases from J, the junction contained 12 bases not matched to a gene. This CDR3 is 16 amino acids long. CDR1 is SNHLY, CDR2 FYNNEI, per germline. CDR3 nucleotides: TGTGCCATCAATCTAATGACTAGCGGGGTTACCGGGGAGCTGTTTTTT. Amino acid sequence: CAINLMTSGVTGELFF.

The V and J genes are TRBV24-1 and TRBJ1-2; D remains unclear. V gave up 4 bases and J gave up 5 bases, with 10 bases separating them. The CDR3 covers 13 residues. CDR1 KGHDR and CDR2 SFDVKD come from the germline V gene. The CDR3 loop reads CATSEGFGYGYTF. Written as DNA, the CDR3 is TGTGCCACCAGTGAGGGGTTTGGGTATGGCTACACCTTC.

The rearrangement uses TRBV6-1 and TRBJ1-6; no reliable D call. The V gene's germline CDR1 is MNHNS and CDR2 SASEGT. The length of the CDR3 is 14 residues. Trimming shortened V by 6 bases and J by 0 bases, and 6 bases separated the two germline ends. CDR3 in amino acids: CASSPRSYNSPLHF. The DNA for the CDR3 is TGTGCCAGCAGCCCCCGCTCCTATAATTCACCCCTCCACTTT.

This clonotype was seen only a few times. The chain uses TRBV20-1 and TRBJ2-2, with 8 bases that match TRBD2. The CDR3 has 17 residues. V was clipped by 3 bases and J by 3 bases; unmatched bases: 12. The V gene's germline CDR1 is DFQATT and CDR2 SNEGSKA (reference sequence). DNA for the CDR3: TGCAGTGCTAGCCGGACTAGCTCCTTAACTGACACCGGGGAGCTGTTTTTT. Translation gives CSASRTSSLTDTGELFF.

This clonotype was counted between two and nine times. The genes are TRBV20-1 and TRBJ2-5; D gene uncertain. Looked up from germline, CDR1 is DFQATT and CDR2 is SNEGSKA (reference sequence). CDR3 length: 12 amino acids. With 7 bases removed from V and 1 base from J, the gap between germline ends came to 10 bases. CDR3: CSVTDGQETQYF. In DNA form, the CDR3 reads TGCAGTGTTACGGACGGCCAAGAGACCCAGTACTTC.

The chain has TRBV5-1 and TRBJ2-3; D might be TRBD1 (5 bases). The CDR3 has 14 amino acids. The V gene lost 6 bases and the J gene lost 4 bases, with 15 bases spanning the gap. Germline V CDR1 and CDR2: SGHRS, YFSETQ. The CDR3: CASNTASGSDTQYF. The CDR3 nucleotides read TGCGCCAGCAACACCGCATCAGGGTCAGATACGCAGTATTTT.

The V and J genes are TRBV13 and TRBJ1-1; D is perhaps TRBD1 (6 bases). Per germline, CDR1 PRHDT and CDR2 FYEKMQ (reference sequence). Trimming cost V 4 bases and J 4 bases, with 13 bases left between them. This CDR3 is 14 amino acids long. CDR3 in DNA: TGTGCCAGCAGCTGCCTAGGGGGTTTCACTGAAGCTTTCTTT. Residues: CASSCLGGFTEAFF.

This sequence joins TRBV10-2 and TRBJ2-1; D perhaps matches TRBD2 (5 bases). Trimming took off 1 base at V and 1 base at J, with 11 bases between the two ends. This CDR3 spans 16 amino acids. CDR1 and CDR2 (germline): WSHSY, SAAADI. The DNA for the CDR3 is TGCGCCAGCAGTGAGTTTGTAGCGTTTTCCTACAATGAGCAGTTCTTC. Protein sequence: CASSEFVAFSYNEQFF.

This clonotype came up many times. The chain joins TRBV6-5 to TRBJ2-3; D tentatively fits TRBD1 or TRBD2 (6 bases each). V dropped 2 bases and J dropped 7 bases, with 16 bases sitting between them. The CDR3 runs to 15 residues. CDR1 and CDR2 (germline): MNHEY, SVGAGI. This chain's CDR3 is CASSYGGGPGNTQYF. DNA of the CDR3: TGTGCCAGCAGTTACGGTGGGGGGCCGGGGAATACGCAGTATTTT.

Only a few counts were recorded for this clonotype. The CDR3 DNA sequence: TGTGCCAGCAGTTTGATGTGGACTAGCGGGTCAGATACGCAGTATTTT. As protein: CASSLMWTSGSDTQYF. The chain is built from TRBV12-3 or TRBV12-4 and TRBJ2-3, with 11 bases aligning to TRBD2. The V segment lost 3 bases and the J segment 4 bases; nucleotides outside the gene matches: 6. This CDR3 has 16 amino acids.

This clonotype was seen a few times. The chain couples TRBV19 to TRBJ2-3; D assignment may be TRBD1 or TRBD2 (5 bases each). Trimming removed 3 bases at V and 3 bases at J, with 13 bases between. This CDR3 region has 15 residues. CDR1 LNHDA and CDR2 SQIVND come from the germline V gene (reference sequence). The CDR3 DNA sequence: TGTGCCAGTAGTATGGTGGGACGGATTACAGATACGCAGTATTTT. This gives the protein CASSMVGRITDTQYF.

This chain connects TRBV5-1 to TRBJ2-3, with D perhaps given as TRBD1 or TRBD2 (5 bases each). This CDR3 is built from 14 residues. Germline loops: CDR1 SGHRS, CDR2 YFSETQ. The V gene lost 3 bases and the J gene lost 3 bases, with 11 bases spanning the gap. The CDR3 nucleotides read TGCGCCAGCAGCTCGGGACGGCGAACAGATACGCAGTATTTT. It encodes CASSSGRRTDTQYF.

This clonotype occurred a few times. The J gene is TRBJ2-3, the V gene TRBV6-1; no clear D gene. Trimming shortened V by 8 bases and J by 2 bases, and 14 bases separated the two germline ends. Germline V gene data show CDR1 as MNHNS and CDR2 as SASEGT. CDR3 length: 14 residues. DNA for the CDR3: TGTGCCAGCCGAAGGAAAACCTACACAGATACGCAGTATTTT. The encoded protein is CASRRKTYTDTQYF.

The chain joins TRBV12-3 or TRBV12-4 to TRBJ2-1, with 7 positions matching TRBD2. V lost 0 bases, J lost 7 bases, and 6 bases stayed unmatched. The length of the CDR3 is 15 residues. The CDR3 DNA sequence: TGTGCCAGCAGTTTAGCCCCCGGACTAGAGAATGAGCAGTTCTTC. It encodes CASSLAPGLENEQFF.

This rearrangement joins TRBV20-1 to TRBJ2-2; D is uncertain. Germline V gene lookup returns CDR1 DFQATT and CDR2 SNEGSKA (reference sequence). The CDR3 covers 13 residues. The CDR3 region has the DNA TGCAGCGCGACGCACTACTTGGCCGGGGAGCTGTTTTTT. It specifies CSATHYLAGELFF.

In this sample, this clonotype turned up many times. The V and J genes are TRBV29-1 and TRBJ2-7; TRBD1 matches 12 bases. This CDR3 contains 14 residues. V was pared by 4 bases and J by 5 bases, with 6 bases of the junction left unmatched. Germline assignment: CDR1 SQVTM and CDR2 ANQGSEA. The CDR3 DNA sequence: TGCAGCGTTGCGCCCGGGACAGGGGGCAACGAGCAGTACTTC. Translating it yields CSVAPGTGGNEQYF.

This clonotype was counted between two and nine times. The chain joins TRBV6-1 to TRBJ2-7, with D possibly matching TRBD2 (6 bases). Trimming pared 6 bases from V and 8 bases from J, leaving 20 bases between. The CDR3 has 14 amino acids. Germline values: CDR1 MNHNS, CDR2 SASEGT. CDR3 residues: CASRPEGFRKKQYF. CDR3 coding DNA: TGTGCCAGCAGACCGGAGGGCTTTAGGAAGAAGCAGTACTTC.

This clonotype was observed at least ten times. The V call is TRBV20-1, the J call TRBJ1-1; the D gene is possibly TRBD1 (5 bases). The CDR3 contains 14 residues. Germline V gives CDR1 DFQATT, CDR2 SNEGSKA (reference sequence). Trimming shortened V by 1 base and J by 3 bases, and 12 bases separated the two germline ends. The CDR3 coding sequence is TGCAGTGCTAGAGTCATTTCCAGGGACACTGAAGCTTTCTTT. Encoded protein: CSARVISRDTEAFF.

This clonotype was detected only a few times. The chain joins TRBV29-1 to TRBJ1-2; unclear D gene. The V gene's germline CDR1 is SQVTM and CDR2 ANQGSEA. The CDR3 sequence is 13 residues long. The V end was cut by 1 base, the J end by 3 bases, with 9 bases between. The CDR3, as DNA: TGCAGCGTTGAAGTGGGATCCGACTATGGCTACACCTTC. It specifies CSVEVGSDYGYTF.

The gene calls are TRBV15 and TRBJ2-3, with D perhaps TRBD1 or TRBD2 (5 bases each). This CDR3 has 14 residues. Deletions cut 1 base from V and 7 bases from J, with 12 bases between. Per germline, CDR1 LNHNV and CDR2 YYDKDF (reference sequence). The CDR3 spells CATSRARGRNTQYF. As DNA, the CDR3 is TGTGCCACCAGCAGAGCCCGGGGACGGAATACGCAGTATTTT.

The genes are TRBV29-1 and TRBJ2-7; the D gene is possibly TRBD1 (6 bases). Trimming took off 7 bases at V and 5 bases at J, with 12 bases between the two ends. The CDR3 runs 11 residues. Germline V gives CDR1 SQVTM, CDR2 ANQGSEA. The CDR3 here is CSGRGYNEQYF. CDR3 nucleotide sequence: TGCAGCGGAAGGGGGTACAACGAGCAGTACTTC.

The chain combines TRBV7-2 with TRBJ2-1; D is unresolved. V was cut by 2 bases and J by 0 bases, with 8 bases left in between. This CDR3 comprises 15 residues. The germline CDR1 and CDR2 sequences are SGHTA and FQGNSA. Here the CDR3 reads CASSLNADSYNEQFF. DNA for the CDR3: TGTGCCAGCAGCTTAAACGCGGACTCCTACAATGAGCAGTTCTTC.

This clonotype has just a few counts. The chain links TRBV5-1 to TRBJ2-1; TRBD2 might be the D (5 bases). V was cut by 0 bases and J by 0 bases, with 13 bases left in between. The CDR3 is 17 amino acids. CDR1 is SGHRS, CDR2 YFSETQ, per germline. The CDR3 sequence is CASSLGGLKSSYNEQFF. The CDR3 DNA sequence: TGCGCCAGCAGCTTGGGAGGACTCAAGAGCTCCTACAATGAGCAGTTCTTC.

This clonotype was picked up a small number of times. V gene TRBV20-1 combines with J gene TRBJ2-1, with TRBD2 matching over 9 bases. There are 13 residues in the CDR3. Germline assignment: CDR1 DFQATT and CDR2 SNEGSKA (reference sequence). The V and J ends lost 6 bases and 9 bases, in that order; junction bases with no gene match: 9. CDR3 residues: CSAQAGGWSEQFF. Here the CDR3 DNA reads TGCAGTGCCCAAGCGGGAGGATGGAGTGAGCAGTTCTTC.

The gene calls are TRBV6-1 and TRBJ2-7; D call uncertain. V lost 6 bases, J lost 2 bases, and 14 bases lay in between. Germline CDR1 is MNHNS and CDR2 is SASEGT. The CDR3 has 14 amino acids. In DNA form, the CDR3 reads TGTGCCAGCAGCCCGCTGACACCGACCTACGAGCAGTACTTC. Translating gives CASSPLTPTYEQYF.

This chain links TRBV12-3 or TRBV12-4 with TRBJ1-2, with D maybe TRBD1 (6 bases). The length of the CDR3 is 14 residues. V lost 1 base, J lost 5 bases, and 11 bases lay in between. CDR3 sequence (DNA): TGTGCCAGCAGTTTAGGGGGGCCGGCTTATGGCTACACCTTC. Amino acid sequence: CASSLGGPAYGYTF.